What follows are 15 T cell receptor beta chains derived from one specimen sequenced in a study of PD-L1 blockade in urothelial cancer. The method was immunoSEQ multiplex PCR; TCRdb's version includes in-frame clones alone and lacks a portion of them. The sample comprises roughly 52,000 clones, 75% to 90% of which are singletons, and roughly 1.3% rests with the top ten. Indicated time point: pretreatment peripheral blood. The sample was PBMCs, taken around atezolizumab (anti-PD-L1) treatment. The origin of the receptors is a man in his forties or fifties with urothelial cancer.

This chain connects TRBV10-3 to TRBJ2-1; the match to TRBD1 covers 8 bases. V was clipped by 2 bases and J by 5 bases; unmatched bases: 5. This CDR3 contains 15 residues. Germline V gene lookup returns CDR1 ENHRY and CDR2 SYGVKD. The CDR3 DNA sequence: TGTGCCATCAGTGAGCAGAGACAGGGGAACAATGAGCAGTTCTTC. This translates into CAISEQRQGNNEQFF.

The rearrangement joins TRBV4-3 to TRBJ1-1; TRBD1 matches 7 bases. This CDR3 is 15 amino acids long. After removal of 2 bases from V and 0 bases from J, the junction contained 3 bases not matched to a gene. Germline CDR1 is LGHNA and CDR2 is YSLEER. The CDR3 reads CASSQQTGLNTEAFF. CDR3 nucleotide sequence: TGCGCCAGCAGCCAACAGACAGGGTTGAACACTGAAGCTTTCTTT.

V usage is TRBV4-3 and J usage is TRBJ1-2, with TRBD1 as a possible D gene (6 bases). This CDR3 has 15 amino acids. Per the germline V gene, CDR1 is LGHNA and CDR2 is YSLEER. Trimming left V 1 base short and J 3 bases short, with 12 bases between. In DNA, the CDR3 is TGCGCCAGCAGCCAAGGAGGGGGTGTCGACTATGGCTACACCTTC. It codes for CASSQGGGVDYGYTF.

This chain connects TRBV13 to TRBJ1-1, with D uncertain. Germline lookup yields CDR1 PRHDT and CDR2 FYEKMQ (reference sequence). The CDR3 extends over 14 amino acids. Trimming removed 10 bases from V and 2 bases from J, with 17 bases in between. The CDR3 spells CATLNRGGNTEAFF. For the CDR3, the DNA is TGTGCCACCCTTAATCGGGGTGGCAACACTGAAGCTTTCTTT.

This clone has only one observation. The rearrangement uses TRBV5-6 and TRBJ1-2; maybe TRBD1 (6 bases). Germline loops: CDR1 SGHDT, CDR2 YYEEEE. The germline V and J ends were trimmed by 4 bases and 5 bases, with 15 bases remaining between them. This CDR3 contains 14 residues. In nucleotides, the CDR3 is TGTGCCAGCAGCCCCCCTGACAGGAGGTATGGCTACACCTTC. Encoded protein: CASSPPDRRYGYTF.

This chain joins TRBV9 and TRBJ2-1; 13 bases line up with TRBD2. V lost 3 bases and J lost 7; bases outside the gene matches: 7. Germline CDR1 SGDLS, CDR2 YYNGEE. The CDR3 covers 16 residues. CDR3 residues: CASSGLPGLAGNEQFF. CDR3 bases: TGTGCCAGCAGCGGCCTGCCGGGACTAGCGGGGAATGAGCAGTTCTTC.

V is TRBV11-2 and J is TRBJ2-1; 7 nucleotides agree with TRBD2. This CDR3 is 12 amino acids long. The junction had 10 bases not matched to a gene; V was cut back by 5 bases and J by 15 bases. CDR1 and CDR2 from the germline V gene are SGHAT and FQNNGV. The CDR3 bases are TGTGCCAGCAGCCCAGCGGGACGCGGTAGGTTCTTC. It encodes CASSPAGRGRFF.

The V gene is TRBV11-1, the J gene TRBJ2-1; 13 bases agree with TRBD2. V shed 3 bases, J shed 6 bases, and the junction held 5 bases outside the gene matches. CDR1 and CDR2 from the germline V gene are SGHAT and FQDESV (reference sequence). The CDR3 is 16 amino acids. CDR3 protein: CASSFLLAGGLNEQFF. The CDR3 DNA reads TGTGCCAGCAGCTTCCTACTAGCGGGGGGGCTCAATGAGCAGTTCTTC.

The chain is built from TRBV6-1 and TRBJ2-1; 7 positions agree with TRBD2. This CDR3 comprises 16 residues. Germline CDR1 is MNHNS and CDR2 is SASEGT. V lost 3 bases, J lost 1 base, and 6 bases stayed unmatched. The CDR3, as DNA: TGTGCCAGCAGTGACGTTACGGGGGGTTCCTACAATGAGCAGTTCTTC. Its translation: CASSDVTGGSYNEQFF.

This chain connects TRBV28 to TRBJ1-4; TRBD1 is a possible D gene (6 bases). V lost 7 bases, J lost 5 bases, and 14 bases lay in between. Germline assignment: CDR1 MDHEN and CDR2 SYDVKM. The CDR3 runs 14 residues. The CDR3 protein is CASTEPGVNEKLFF. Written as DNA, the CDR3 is TGTGCCAGCACCGAGCCAGGGGTAAATGAAAAACTGTTTTTT.

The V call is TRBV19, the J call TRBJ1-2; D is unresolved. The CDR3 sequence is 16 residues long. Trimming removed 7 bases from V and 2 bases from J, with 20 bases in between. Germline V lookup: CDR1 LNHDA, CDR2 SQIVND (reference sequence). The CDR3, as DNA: TGTGCCAGTACTCCAACTCCGGGGTTAGGGAACTATGGCTACACCTTC. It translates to CASTPTPGLGNYGYTF.

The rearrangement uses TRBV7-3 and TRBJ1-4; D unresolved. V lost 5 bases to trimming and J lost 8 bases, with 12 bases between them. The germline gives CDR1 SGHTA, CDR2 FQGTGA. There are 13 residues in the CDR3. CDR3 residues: CASSPSEGEKLFF. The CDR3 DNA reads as TGTGCCAGCAGCCCCTCCGAGGGCGAAAAACTGTTTTTT.

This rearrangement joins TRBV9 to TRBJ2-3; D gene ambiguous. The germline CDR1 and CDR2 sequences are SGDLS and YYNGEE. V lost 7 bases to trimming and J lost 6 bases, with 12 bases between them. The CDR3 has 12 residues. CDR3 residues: CASPPHRDTQYF. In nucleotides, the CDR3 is TGTGCCAGCCCCCCCCATCGGGATACGCAGTATTTT.

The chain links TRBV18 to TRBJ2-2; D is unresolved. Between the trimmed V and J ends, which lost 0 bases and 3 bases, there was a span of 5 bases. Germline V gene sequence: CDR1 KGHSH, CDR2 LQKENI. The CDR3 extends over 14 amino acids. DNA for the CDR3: TGTGCCAGCTCACCACCGCAGGACACCGGGGAGCTGTTTTTT. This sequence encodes CASSPPQDTGELFF.

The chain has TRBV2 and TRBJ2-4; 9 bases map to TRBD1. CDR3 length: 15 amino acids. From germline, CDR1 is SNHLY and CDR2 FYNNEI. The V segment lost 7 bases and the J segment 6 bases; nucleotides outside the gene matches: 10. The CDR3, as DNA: TGTGCCAGCAACCTACAGGGGGCTCCGGGAAACATTCAGTACTTC. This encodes CASNLQGAPGNIQYF. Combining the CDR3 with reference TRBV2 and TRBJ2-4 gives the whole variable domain EPEVTQTPSHQVTQMGQEVILRCVPISNHLYFYWYRQILGQKVEFLVSFYNNEISEKSEIFDDQFSVERPDGSNFTLKIRSTKLEDSAMYFCASNLQGAPGNIQYFGAGTRLSVL.